The rows below give T cell receptor beta chains drawn from one sample of a study of blood T cell repertoires in COVID-19. The data were produced by immunoSEQ multiplex PCR, yet TCRdb's version contains in-frame clones alone and is incomplete. The sample shows 150,000 or so clones, roughly four fifths of them seen only once. What was sequenced was peripheral blood. The receptors shown here come from a human donor with acute or convalescent COVID-19. The donor label of this sample is uncertain. The CDR3 runs from the conserved cysteine through the conserved F or W. The D gene is left open where the match is weak. Clone size, where shown, is once, few, many, or a class for clones that have expanded.

clone_size	d_call	v_call	j_call	cdr3_nt	cdr3_aa
NA	TRBD1	TRBV9	TRBJ1-2	TGTGCCAGCAGCGTAGAATGGGACAGCCTGGGTGGCTACACCTTC	CASSVEWDSLGGYTF
NA	NA	TRBV3-1/TRBV3-2	TRBJ1-1	TGTGCCAGCAGCCATGGGGCGATGAACACTGAAGCTTTCTTT	CASSHGAMNTEAFF
NA	NA	TRBV27	TRBJ1-2	TGTGCCAGCAGTTTATCCGGGACACTCGGAGGCTACACCTTC	CASSLSGTLGGYTF
NA	TRBD2	TRBV10-2	TRBJ2-7	TGCGCCAGCAAAGATAGCGGGGGCCGTTCCTACGAGCAGTACTTC	CASKDSGGRSYEQYF
few	NA	TRBV5-1	TRBJ1-3	TGCGCCAGCAGCCTACGATATCGTTCCTCTGGAAACACCATATATTTT	CASSLRYRSSGNTIYF
NA	TRBD1	TRBV6-6	TRBJ1-2	TGTGCCAGCAGGCCCGGGACAGATTATAACTATGGCTACACCTTC	CASRPGTDYNYGYTF
NA	TRBD1	TRBV7-9	TRBJ1-2	TGCTGGACAGGGGGAAACTATGGCTACACCTTC	CWTGGNYGYTF
NA	TRBD2	TRBV5-6	TRBJ2-5	TGTGCCAGCAGCTGGGGCGCTAGCGGGCAAGAGACCCAGTACTTC	CASSWGASGQETQYF
NA	TRBD1	TRBV4-1	TRBJ2-3	TGCGCCAGCAGCGACAGGGGAAACACAGATACGCAGTATTTT	CASSDRGNTDTQYF
NA	NA	TRBV2	TRBJ1-5	TGTGCCAGCAGAATTGGCACAAATAGCAATCAGCCCCAGCATTTT	CASRIGTNSNQPQHF
NA	TRBD2	TRBV2	TRBJ2-3	TGTGCCAGCAGTGATCTAGCGGGGGGGCCAACAGATACGCAGTATTTT	CASSDLAGGPTDTQYF
few	TRBD1	TRBV2	TRBJ2-7	TGTGCCAGCAGGGACAGGGGGAAGTACGAGCAGTACTTC	CASRDRGKYEQYF
NA	TRBD2	TRBV6-5	TRBJ2-1	TGTGCCAGCAGTTACCGACTAGCGGGGGCTCATGAGCAGTTCTTC	CASSYRLAGAHEQFF
NA	NA	TRBV5-4	TRBJ1-2	TGTGCCAGCACCGGGGGGGTTGATGGCTACACCTTC	CASTGGVDGYTF
NA	TRBD1	TRBV5-6	TRBJ2-4	TGTGCCAGCAGCCAAAGACAGACCGGGACAGGGACGATCCTTCAGTACTTC	CASSQRQTGTGTILQYF
few	NA	TRBV6-5	TRBJ1-3	TGTGCCAGCCACACGGCGGGGCGAGGCACCATATATTTT	CASHTAGRGTIYF
NA	NA	TRBV6-5	TRBJ1-5	TGTGCCAGCACCGAGTATAGCAATCAGCCCCAGCATTTT	CASTEYSNQPQHF
NA	NA	TRBV10-3	TRBJ1-1	TGTGCCATCAGTGAAGAGCCGGACACTGAAGCTTTCTTT	CAISEEPDTEAFF
NA	TRBD2	TRBV5-1	TRBJ2-3	TGCGCCAGCAGCTTGGGGGGACTAGCGACCACAGATACGCAGTATTTT	CASSLGGLATTDTQYF
NA	NA	TRBV19	TRBJ1-1	TGTGCCAGTAGTATAGGGGCAAACGCGAACACTGAAGCTTTCTTT	CASSIGANANTEAFF